This T cell receptor (beta chain) was sequenced for a study of T cell responses to AZD1222 COVID-19 vaccine. Notes on the study in general: There were repertoire samples only from the period after the peak T cell response.

Deletions cut 4 bases from V and 2 bases from J, with 9 bases between. Germline CDR1 LGHDT, CDR2 YNNKEL (reference sequence). The CDR3 spans 15 residues. Data came from immunoSEQ multiplex PCR; TCRdb stores just in-frame clones and leaves some out. The sample contains about 100,000 clones, about 86% of which appear only once. In the case of this clone: Its target is unknown.

This chain links TRBV3-1 (or the pseudogene TRBV3-2) with TRBJ1-6, with D possibly TRBD1 on 6 matching bases. This receptor was taken from an adult in good health. The sample consisted of peripheral blood, taken on day 0 of AZD1222 vaccination. CDR3 in DNA: TGTGCCAGCAGCCTCGGACAGCCCTATAATTCACCCCTCCACTTT. It translates to CASSLGQPYNSPLHF.